In its sample, the clone carrying this T cell receptor beta chain was seen a few times. The data stem from a study of T cells in Graves' hyperthyroidism and ophthalmopathy. Study-wide background: Peripheral blood specimens were obtained at initial diagnosis, prior to any treatment.

Researchers took RNA transcripts and amplified the TCR beta CDR3 regions from them. An initial round of RT-PCR targeting the TCR CDR3 relied on the HTBI primer set. TCRdb ran MiXCR on the multiplex PCR reads and lists one entry per CDR3 protein. Seen here are 300,000 to 350,000 distinct CDR3 sequences, approximately 14% observed once, and the top ten hold 20% to 25%. V was clipped by 8 bases and J by 4 bases, with 17 bases between them. The CDR3 has 14 amino acids. CDR1 and CDR2 from the germline V gene are MGHDK and SYGVNS. V usage is TRBV25-1 and J usage is TRBJ2-5; D may be TRBD2 (5 bases). Material: blood. This TCR came from a woman aged 30 to 39 with Graves' hyperthyroidism. The CDR3 sequence is CASDGGLLGETQYF. As DNA, the CDR3 is TGTGCCAGCGATGGCGGGCTTTTAGGAGAGACCCAGTACTTC.